The T cell receptor (beta chain) described here comes from a study of blood T cell repertoires in COVID-19. Overall study context: Sources were T cells, B-cell-depleted T cells, or PBMCs; the material itself was cDNA or gDNA.

Profiled with immunoSEQ multiplex PCR; TCRdb holds only in-frame clones, not every one. The sample includes under 350,000 clones, approximately 86% seen only once; the top ten take around 1.4%. V was trimmed by 0 bases and J by 4 bases, leaving 13 bases between them. Germline assignment: CDR1 ENHRY and CDR2 SYGVKD. This CDR3 is built from 17 residues. The V call is TRBV10-3, the J call TRBJ1-6, with unresolved D. The source is a man in his 70s with acute or convalescent COVID-19. The sequencing sample was made of peripheral blood. The DNA of the CDR3 is TGTGCCATCAGTGAGTCGAATTTGAGGGAATATAATTCACCCCTCCACTTT. Its protein product is CAISESNLREYNSPLHF.